The clone carrying this TCR beta chain was recorded only once. These data originate in a study of cytomegalovirus exposure and HLA in healthy donors. Primers included in the PCR were 60 Vbeta and 13 Jbeta primers. The assay was immunoSEQ multiplex PCR, and TCRdb's table has in-frame clones only and misses some. This table has around 150,000 clones, around two thirds appearing once. The CDR3 has 14 residues. Germline-derived CDR1 and CDR2 are SNHLY and FYNNEI. The V end lost 7 bases, the J end lost 0 bases, and 12 bases lay between the germline ends. The TCR was taken from a young man in good health and CMV-seropositive. The specimen was PBMCs. The V gene is TRBV2, the J gene TRBJ1-2; no reliable D call. The CDR3: CASKLVVANYGYTF. The DNA of the CDR3 is TGTGCCAGCAAGTTGGTAGTTGCTAACTATGGCTACACCTTC.